The clone carrying this T cell receptor beta chain was seen a few times. Its antigen is not identified. The table came from immunoSEQ multiplex PCR; TCRdb's copy has only in-frame clones and leaves some out. The sample yields 30,000 to 40,000 clones, approximately 69% seen once. The TCR beta libraries used 1.5 to 2 micrograms of genomic DNA that came from cryopreserved PBMCs. This sample was included in a study of cytotoxic CD8 clonotypes in ibrutinib-treated CLL. V dropped 4 bases and J dropped 9 bases, with 13 bases sitting between them. This CDR3 region has 13 residues. Germline loops: CDR1 SEHNR, CDR2 FQNEAQ (reference sequence). General observations from the study: Public clonotypes were seen rarely and were contracted or stable on treatment. Sampling schedules were unmatched across sustained-remission and progressing patients. Whereas clonality rose at ibrutinib response, it declined toward baseline at progression.

The gene calls are TRBV7-9 and TRBJ2-1; possible D gene TRBD2, 6 bases. Source: PBMCs, taken before ibrutinib treatment. The receptor was derived from a human donor with chronic lymphocytic leukemia. CDR3 in amino acids: CASSYEPGGEQFF. CDR3 nucleotides: TGTGCCAGCAGCTACGAGCCCGGGGGTGAGCAGTTCTTC.